The rows below give T cell receptor beta chains drawn from one sample of a study of blood T cell repertoires in COVID-19. Method: immunoSEQ multiplex PCR; TCRdb's copy keeps in-frame clones and lacks some. Among 360,000 or so clones listed, approximately 89% were seen once. Sequences were obtained from PBMCs or T cells enriched from blood (not recorded which). These receptors all come from a woman younger than 45 who had recovered from COVID-19. CDR3s include the opening cysteine and the closing phenylalanine or tryptophan. The order of the fields is V gene, D gene, clone size, J gene, CDR3 DNA, CDR3 protein. D genes are given only for firm matches. The size entry is marked missing in some rows and otherwise reads once, few, many or a size class.

TRBV5-1	TRBD1	.	TRBJ1-2	TGCGCCAGCAGCCCGGAAGGACAGGGGAACTATGGCTACACCTTC	CASSPEGQGNYGYTF
TRBV2	TRBD1	.	TRBJ2-7	TGTGCCAGCAGCGACACCGGGACAGGGTTGTACGAGCAGTACTTC	CASSDTGTGLYEQYF
TRBV19	TRBD1	once	TRBJ2-7	TGTGCCAGTAGTACCAGAACAGGGGGCGGCTACGAGCAGTACTTC	CASSTRTGGGYEQYF
TRBV5-1	.	.	TRBJ1-2	TGCGCCAGCAGCTTGGAATGGGTCAGGGAGGAAGATAACTACACCTTC	CASSLEWVREEDNYTF
TRBV21-1	.	.	TRBJ2-7	TGTGCCAGCAGCGCCCGGGACAGGGGTCGCTACGAGCAGTACTTC	CASSARDRGRYEQYF
TRBV18	.	.	TRBJ2-5	TGTGCCAGCTCACGTTATGACAGACAAGAGACCCAGTACTTC	CASSRYDRQETQYF
TRBV2	TRBD2	.	TRBJ2-2	TGTGCCAGCAGGGTAGCGGGGTCTTACACCGGGGAGCTGTTTTTT	CASRVAGSYTGELFF
TRBV21-1	.	.	TRBJ2-5	TGTGCCAGCAGCAAAGGCCCCTTAGCGGTCCAGCAAGAGACCCAGTACTTC	CASSKGPLAVQQETQYF
TRBV18	TRBD1	.	TRBJ1-3	TGTGCCAGCTCCCCACAGGGGGCTGGAAACACCATATATTTT	CASSPQGAGNTIYF
TRBV3-1/TRBV3-2	TRBD1	.	TRBJ2-7	TGTGCCAGCAGCAAAGGACAGGGAAGCTACGAGCAGTACTTC	CASSKGQGSYEQYF
TRBV4-3	.	.	TRBJ1-4	TGCGCCAGCAGCCAAAGTCAGGTCCTCTTTGCAACTAATGAAAAACTGTTTTTT	CASSQSQVLFATNEKLFF
TRBV5-1	.	.	TRBJ2-3	TGCGCCAGCAGCTCCGGGACAAGAGGGGATACGCAGTATTTT	CASSSGTRGDTQYF
TRBV3-1/TRBV3-2	TRBD2	.	TRBJ2-1	TGTGCCAGCAGCCACCGACTAGCGGCCCCAATTGAGCAGTTCTTC	CASSHRLAAPIEQFF
TRBV3-1/TRBV3-2	TRBD2	.	TRBJ2-2	TGTGCCAGCAGCCAGCGCCCTGGGACTAGCGGAACGAACACCGGGGAGCTGTTTTTT	CASSQRPGTSGTNTGELFF
TRBV27	TRBD1	.	TRBJ1-6	TGTGCCAGCAGGCCCGGGACAGGGAAGGAGTATTCACCCCTCCACTTT	CASRPGTGKEYSPLHF
TRBV19	.	.	TRBJ1-5	TGTGCCAGTAGTTTATTAGATCAGCCCCAGCATTTT	CASSLLDQPQHF
TRBV5-1	TRBD1	.	TRBJ1-1	TGCGCCAGCAGCCGTGGACAGGACCTTGAAGCTTTCTTT	CASSRGQDLEAFF